The subject of this entry is one T cell receptor beta chain. Its antigen is unidentified. V was trimmed by 0 bases and J by 2 bases, leaving 10 bases between them. Germline CDR1 reads MDHEN; CDR2 reads SYDVKM. This CDR3 spans 15 amino acids. The data were obtained in a study of response to subunit inactivated influenza vaccine. Study-level points and caveats: The authors suggested that every seasonal influenza vaccination recruits few new T cells.

TCRdb used MiXCR to reprocess the RT-PCR reads, holding one entry per CDR3 protein. The sample consists of under 850,000 distinct CDR3 sequences, about 18% of them appearing once. Specimen: PBMCs from blood, collected 5 days after vaccination. This sequence was found in a man between 45 and 60 years old who received an inactivated influenza vaccine. The V call is TRBV28, the J call TRBJ1-1; D uncertain. For the CDR3, the DNA is TGTGCCAGCAGTTTATGGCCAGGCTTCAACACTGAAGCTTTCTTT. Amino acids: CASSLWPGFNTEAFF.